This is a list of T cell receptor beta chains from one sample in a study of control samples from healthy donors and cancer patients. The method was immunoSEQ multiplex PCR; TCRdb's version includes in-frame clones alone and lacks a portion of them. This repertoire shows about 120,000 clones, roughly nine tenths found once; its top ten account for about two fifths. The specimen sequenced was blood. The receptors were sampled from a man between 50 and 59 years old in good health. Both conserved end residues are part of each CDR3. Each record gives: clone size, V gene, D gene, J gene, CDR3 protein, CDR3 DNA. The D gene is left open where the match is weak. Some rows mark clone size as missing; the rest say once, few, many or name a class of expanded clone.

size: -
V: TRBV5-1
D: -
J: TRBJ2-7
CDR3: CASSPDSQGYEQYF
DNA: TGCGCCAGCAGCCCGGACAGTCAAGGGTACGAGCAGTACTTC

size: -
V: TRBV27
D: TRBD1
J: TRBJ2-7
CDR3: CASSSLPGQGNYEQYF
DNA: TGTGCCAGCAGTTCATTACCGGGACAGGGAAACTACGAGCAGTACTTC

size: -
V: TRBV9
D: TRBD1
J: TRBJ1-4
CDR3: CASSADRVGATNEKLFF
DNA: TGTGCCAGCAGCGCCGACAGGGTTGGAGCAACTAATGAAAAACTGTTTTTT

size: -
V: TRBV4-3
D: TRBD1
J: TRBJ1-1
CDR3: CASSRNFEAGTGNTEAFF
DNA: TGCGCCAGCAGCCGCAACTTCGAAGCTGGGACAGGGAACACTGAAGCTTTCTTT

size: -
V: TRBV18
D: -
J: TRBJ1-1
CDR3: CASSPDLNTEAFF
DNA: TGTGCCAGCTCGCCAGATCTGAACACTGAAGCTTTCTTT

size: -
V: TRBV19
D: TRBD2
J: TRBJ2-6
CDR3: CASSIQLAGASGANVLTF
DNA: TGTGCCAGTAGTATTCAGCTAGCGGGAGCCTCTGGGGCCAACGTCCTGACTTTC

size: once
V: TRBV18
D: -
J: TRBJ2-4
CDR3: CASSPRGTAKNIQYF
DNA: TGTGCCAGCTCACCACGGGGTACAGCCAAAAACATTCAGTACTTC

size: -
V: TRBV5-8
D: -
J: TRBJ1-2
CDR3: CASSHNYGYTF
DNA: TGTGCCAGCAGCCATAACTATGGCTACACCTTC

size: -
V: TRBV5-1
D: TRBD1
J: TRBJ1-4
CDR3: CASSEGTAASLSTNEKLFF
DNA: TGCGCCAGCAGCGAAGGGACAGCGGCCTCGCTTTCAACTAATGAAAAACTGTTTTTT

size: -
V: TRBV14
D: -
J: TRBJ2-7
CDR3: CASSQTGIEQYF
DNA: TGTGCCAGCAGCCAAACAGGGATTGAGCAGTACTTC

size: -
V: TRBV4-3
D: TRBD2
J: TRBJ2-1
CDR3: CASSQDRLAGDNEQFF
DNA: TGCGCCAGCAGCCAAGATCGTCTAGCGGGGGACAATGAGCAGTTCTTC

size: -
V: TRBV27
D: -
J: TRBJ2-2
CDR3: CASRGGRGVGELFF
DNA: TGTGCCAGCAGGGGGGGCAGGGGAGTCGGGGAGCTGTTTTTT